The text below deals with one T cell receptor (beta chain). Its antigen is undetermined. For the second PCR, which ran for about 7 to 11 cycles, a sample-barcoded 5' primer and a J-beta primer mix were used. TCRdb processed the 5' RACE reads anew with MiXCR; each CDR3 protein has one entry. The data hold 550,000 to 600,000 distinct CDR3 sequences, with 40% to 50% observed a single time. Germline assignment: CDR1 SGHAT and CDR2 FQNNGV. The CDR3 length is 15 residues. J was trimmed by 4 bases and V by 5 bases; bases with no gene match: 9. The source of the sample is a study of blood T cells in healthy people across ages. Study as a whole: Per two T cells, about one barcoded beta molecule was captured through template switching.

General study findings and limits: Among long-lived donors, naive CD4+ cells were more numerous and diversity higher than in aged donors.

The receptor comes from an elderly man in good health. The genes are TRBV11-2 and TRBJ2-7; 9 bases map to TRBD1. Specimen: blood. The chain's CDR3 is CASSRTGGSLYEQYF. In nucleotides, the CDR3 is TGTGCCAGCAGCCGAACAGGGGGCAGCTTATACGAGCAGTACTTC.